These 30 T cell receptor beta chains were sequenced from one sample in a study of Graves' ophthalmopathy and Graves' hyperthyroidism. RNA transcripts were the source from which TCR beta CDR3 regions were amplified. The workflow started with a first-round RT-PCR run with HTBI primers and then moved on to a second-round multiplex PCR. In TCRdb, the multiplex PCR reads were re-called with MiXCR into one record per CDR3 protein. The table has some 1.1 million distinct CDR3 sequences, 35% to 40% seen once. Input material: peripheral blood or thyroid tissue (not recorded which). These TCRs come from an adult man with Graves' hyperthyroidism.

This clonotype was detected many times. Here the CDR3 DNA reads TGTGCCAGCAGTGGGCAGGGGCGGATTCAGCCCCAGCATTTT. Amino acids: CASSGQGRIQPQHF. The J gene is TRBJ1-5, the V gene TRBV6-5, with D maybe TRBD1 (6 bases). The CDR3 has 14 residues. Germline CDR1 MNHEY, CDR2 SVGAGI. The V end lost 5 bases, the J end lost 6 bases, and 14 bases lay between the germline ends.

The chain has TRBV12-3 or TRBV12-4 and TRBJ1-5; TRBD1 is a possible D gene (6 bases). Between the trimmed V and J ends, which lost 6 bases and 4 bases, there was a span of 16 bases. CDR3 length equals 15 residues. Here the CDR3 reads CASRPPGTRNQPQHF. In DNA, the CDR3 is TGTGCCAGCAGACCACCGGGGACACGAAATCAGCCCCAGCATTTT.

As regards this clonotype: A much larger clonotype is one base distant, so this may be a read error. This chain uses TRBV14 with TRBJ1-2; D is unclear. Germline loops: CDR1 SGHDN, CDR2 FVKESK. Deletions cut 0 bases from V and 7 bases from J, with 15 bases between. The CDR3 spans 15 residues. CDR3 coding DNA: TGTGCCAGCAGCCAAGATTTGCAGACCTCTATTGGCTACACCTTC. Translated: CASSQDLQTSIGYTF.

The chain couples TRBV2 to TRBJ1-3; TRBD1 is a possible D gene (5 bases). Germline V lookup: CDR1 SNHLY, CDR2 FYNNEI. The CDR3 sequence is 15 residues long. The germline V and J ends were trimmed by 7 bases and 10 bases, with 23 bases remaining between them. The CDR3 DNA reads as TGTGCCAGCATTCGTCCGGGACTAGCGGGGGGTACCATATATTTT. Its protein is CASIRPGLAGGTIYF.

The chain uses TRBV7-9 and TRBJ1-2, with a possible D match to TRBD1 (6 bases). V gave up 5 bases and J gave up 4 bases, with 14 bases separating them. The CDR3 has 14 amino acids. CDR1 SEHNR and CDR2 FQNEAQ come from the germline V gene (reference sequence). DNA for the CDR3: TGTGCCAGCAGCCAACCCGGGGGCCTCTATGGCTACACCTTC. Translated: CASSQPGGLYGYTF.

This chain links TRBV27 with TRBJ2-7, with D hard to call. Germline V gene data show CDR1 as MNHEY and CDR2 as SMNVEV (reference sequence). Between the trimmed V and J ends, which lost 3 bases and 6 bases, there was a span of 6 bases. The CDR3 totals 11 residues. CDR3 sequence (DNA): TGTGCCAGCAGTTTCGTACGCGAGCAGTACTTC. Its protein product is CASSFVREQYF.

The CDR3 DNA reads TGTGCCAGCAGTACAACCGGGGGCTACACCTTC. Translated: CASSTTGGYTF. The chain joins TRBV25-1 to TRBJ1-2; D call uncertain. The CDR3 runs 11 residues. Germline-derived CDR1 and CDR2 are MGHDK and SYGVNS. V dropped 5 bases and J dropped 8 bases, with 9 bases sitting between them.

This clonotype appeared a few times. The gene calls are TRBV5-6 and TRBJ1-6; D possibly corresponds to TRBD1 (6 bases). This CDR3 is 15 amino acids long. The germline gives CDR1 SGHDT, CDR2 YYEEEE. V gave up 2 bases and J gave up 4 bases, with 10 bases separating them. CDR3 coding DNA: TGTGCCAGCAGCTTCAACACAGGGTATAATTCACCCCTCCACTTT. Its protein product is CASSFNTGYNSPLHF.

For this clonotype: A junction end diverges from the germline sequence, so it may reflect a read error. The J gene is TRBJ2-7, the V gene TRBV4-3; D unclear. The germline V gene encodes CDR1 LGHNA and CDR2 YSLEER. This CDR3 is built from 14 residues. In nucleotides, the CDR3 is TGCGCCAGCATCCAAGATCGTGGCTCCTACGAGCAGTACTTC. Translated, it gives CASIQDRGSYEQYF.

The chain has TRBV7-3 and TRBJ2-2, with 13 bases that match TRBD2. The V gene end was trimmed by 5 bases and the J gene end by 7 bases; junction bases not matched to a gene: 22. The CDR3 is 21 residues long. The germline V gene has CDR1 SGHTA and CDR2 FQGTGA. CDR3 bases: TGTGCCAGCAGCCTATACCCGGGACTAGCGGGAAAACGTGCGGGTCACGGGGAGCTGTTTTTT. Protein sequence: CASSLYPGLAGKRAGHGELFF.

This clonotype was seen a few times. The chain employs TRBV20-1 and TRBJ2-7, with 9 bases identical to TRBD1. This CDR3 has 15 residues. Trimming took 2 bases from V and 2 from J; bases not matched to a gene: 7. The V gene's germline CDR1 is DFQATT and CDR2 SNEGSKA (reference sequence). The CDR3 protein is CSARPRTGEAYEQYF. CDR3 in DNA: TGCAGTGCTAGACCTAGGACAGGGGAGGCCTACGAGCAGTACTTC.

This clonotype appeared a few times. V gene TRBV5-1 combines with J gene TRBJ2-2; 8 bases fit TRBD1. The junction had 5 bases not matched to a gene; V was cut back by 0 bases and J by 4 bases. Germline V gene lookup returns CDR1 SGHRS and CDR2 YFSETQ. The CDR3 is 16 residues long. The CDR3, as DNA: TGCGCCAGCAGCTTGGCAGGGGGCGCAGGCACCGGGGAGCTGTTTTTT. Encoded protein: CASSLAGGAGTGELFF.

In its sample, this clonotype was seen many times. The V gene is TRBV2, the J gene TRBJ1-5, with 9 bases identical to TRBD1. Trimming took 6 bases from V and 3 from J; bases not matched to a gene: 6. CDR1 is SNHLY and CDR2 is FYNNEI in the germline V gene. The CDR3 spans 15 residues. The DNA for the CDR3 is TGTGCCAGCAGACTCGGGACAGGGAACAATCAGCCCCAGCATTTT. This translates into CASRLGTGNNQPQHF.

Many counts were recorded for this clonotype. The chain has TRBV7-9 and TRBJ1-2; perhaps TRBD1 as D (5 bases). Germline V lookup: CDR1 SEHNR, CDR2 FQNEAQ (reference sequence). There are 15 residues in the CDR3. V lost 1 base to trimming and J lost 7 bases, with 16 bases between them. CDR3 nucleotide sequence: TGTGCCAGCAGCTTAGGAGGGGCGAGGGGCATTGGCTACACCTTC. Protein sequence: CASSLGGARGIGYTF.

The chain combines TRBV7-9 with TRBJ2-5; 9 positions agree with TRBD1. Trimming took 4 bases from V and 5 from J; bases not matched to a gene: 11. The CDR3 runs 16 residues. Germline V gene sequence: CDR1 SEHNR, CDR2 FQNEAQ (reference sequence). The CDR3 DNA reads as TGTGCCAGCAGCTCCTCCGGGACAGGGTTGTCGGAGACCCAGTACTTC. Protein sequence: CASSSSGTGLSETQYF.

About this clonotype itself: The junction departs from the called germline gene at one end, perhaps through a read error. This chain links TRBV10-3 with TRBJ2-6; D remains ambiguous. Germline values: CDR1 ENHRY, CDR2 SYGVKD. The CDR3 is 18 residues long. For the CDR3, the DNA is TGTGCCAGCAGTCCCCCCCCCAGGCCCAGCTCTGGGGCCAACGTCCTGACTTTC. It codes for CASSPPPRPSSGANVLTF.

This rearrangement joins TRBV7-2 to TRBJ2-1; TRBD1 aligns across 8 bases. CDR1 and CDR2 (germline): SGHTA, FQGNSA. V was clipped by 3 bases and J by 7 bases; unmatched bases: 2. This CDR3 has 13 residues. The CDR3 loop is CASSFYRGNEQFF. The CDR3 DNA reads as TGTGCCAGCAGCTTTTACAGGGGGAATGAGCAGTTCTTC.

The J gene is TRBJ2-5, the V gene TRBV7-2, with D perhaps TRBD1 (5 bases). This CDR3 has 12 amino acids. Germline V lookup: CDR1 SGHTA, CDR2 FQGNSA. V lost 3 bases and J 6 bases, leaving 8 bases between the germline ends. This CDR3 is CASSFQGQTQYF. Here the CDR3 DNA reads TGTGCCAGCAGCTTCCAGGGCCAGACCCAGTACTTC.

The chain employs TRBV11-2 and TRBJ2-7, with 9 nucleotides matching TRBD1. The J segment lost 2 bases and the V segment lost 1 base, leaving 9 bases of the junction unmatched. The length of the CDR3 is 17 residues. Germline lookup yields CDR1 SGHAT and CDR2 FQNNGV. Written as DNA, the CDR3 is TGTGCCAGCAGCTTAGCTCCACAGGGGGCTATCGCCTACGAGCAGTACTTC. It specifies CASSLAPQGAIAYEQYF.

This sequence joins TRBV9 and TRBJ2-2; 7 bases match TRBD1. Looked up from germline, CDR1 is SGDLS and CDR2 is YYNGEE. V lost 0 bases to trimming and J lost 2 bases; unmatched junction nucleotides: 4. The CDR3 runs 16 residues. In DNA form, the CDR3 reads TGTGCCAGCAGCGTAGAAGGGGGCGCTAACACCGGGGAGCTGTTTTTT. Translation: CASSVEGGANTGELFF.

The chain is built from TRBV20-1 and TRBJ2-7, with D tentatively TRBD1 (5 bases). This CDR3 is built from 12 residues. Deletions cut 1 base from V and 7 bases from J, with 11 bases between. In germline, CDR1 is DFQATT, CDR2 SNEGSKA (reference sequence). The CDR3 DNA follows: TGCAGTGCTAGAGGGGGCAGGCAAGAGCAGTACTTC. This gives the protein CSARGGRQEQYF.

Many counts were recorded for this clonotype. The chain's CDR3 is CASSLRQGGMETQYF. In DNA form, the CDR3 reads TGTGCCAGTAGTCTAAGACAAGGGGGAATGGAGACCCAGTACTTC. The chain uses TRBV19 and TRBJ2-5; D perhaps matches TRBD1 (6 bases). V lost 5 bases, J lost 5 bases, and 18 bases lay in between. From germline, CDR1 is LNHDA and CDR2 SQIVND (reference sequence). This CDR3 comprises 15 residues.

This clonotype was recorded many times. V usage is TRBV12-3 or TRBV12-4 and J usage is TRBJ1-6, with a weak D call TRBD1 (5 bases). CDR3 size: 14 residues. Trimming left V 4 bases short and J 10 bases short, with 14 bases between. CDR3 amino acids: CASSSPGIRSPLHF. The CDR3 region has the DNA TGTGCCAGCAGTTCACCAGGGATAAGATCACCCCTCCACTTT.

The V call is TRBV7-9, the J call TRBJ2-2, with a tentative D call TRBD2 (6 bases). The CDR3 has 15 residues. The V and J ends lost 3 bases and 6 bases respectively, with 14 bases between them. Germline CDR1 and CDR2: SEHNR and FQNEAQ (reference sequence). CDR3 in amino acids: CASSLQGLSSGELFF. The DNA for the CDR3 is TGTGCCAGCAGCTTGCAGGGACTGTCATCCGGGGAGCTGTTTTTT.

The DNA of the CDR3 is TGCGCCAGCAGCCAAGAGGGCAGGGGAACCTACGAGCAGTACTTC. Translation: CASSQEGRGTYEQYF. This chain links TRBV4-3 with TRBJ2-7; perhaps TRBD1 as D (6 bases). The CDR3 sequence is 15 residues long. Per germline, CDR1 LGHNA and CDR2 YSLEER. V was shortened by 0 bases and J by 2 bases, with 11 bases between the two germline ends.

This clonotype was observed many times. The chain is built from TRBV2 and TRBJ2-7; 7 positions match TRBD2. J was trimmed by 0 bases and V by 9 bases; bases with no gene match: 5. This CDR3 is built from 13 residues. The germline V gene has CDR1 SNHLY and CDR2 FYNNEI. In DNA form, the CDR3 reads TGTGCCAGTGGTAGCGGGCGCTCCTACGAGCAGTACTTC. Its translation: CASGSGRSYEQYF.

The gene calls are TRBV4-1 and TRBJ2-7; the D is unclear. The germline CDR1 and CDR2 sequences are MGHRA and YSYEKL. V was cut by 1 base and J by 4 bases, with 11 bases left in between. This CDR3 is built from 14 residues. The CDR3 coding sequence is TGCGCCAGCAGCCAAGTTAAACCGCCATACGAGCAGTACTTC. Amino acids: CASSQVKPPYEQYF.

The CDR3 DNA sequence: TGCAGTGCTAGTGGGGTTAGCGGGACCGAAGAGACCCAGTACTTC. Translated, it gives CSASGVSGTEETQYF. The chain uses TRBV20-1 and TRBJ2-5; TRBD2 aligns across 8 bases. Germline values: CDR1 DFQATT, CDR2 SNEGSKA (reference sequence). CDR3 length: 15 amino acids. Losses at the gene ends were 3 bases for V and 3 bases for J; bases not matched to a gene: 9.

The rearrangement uses TRBV6-5 and TRBJ1-2; 8 bases match TRBD1. Trimming at V came to 6 bases and at J to 4 bases, leaving 10 bases not matched to a gene. The length of the CDR3 is 15 residues. In germline, CDR1 is MNHEY, CDR2 SVGAGI. CDR3 DNA sequence: TGTGCCAGCAGCCCGCTCTCAGGGGGCGGCTATGGCTACACCTTC. This sequence encodes CASSPLSGGGYGYTF.

This clonotype is a singleton in its sample. V usage is TRBV25-1 and J usage is TRBJ1-1; D is uncertain. Germline CDR1 and CDR2: MGHDK and SYGVNS. The germline V and J ends were trimmed by 4 bases and 0 bases, with 12 bases remaining between them. The CDR3 sequence is 15 residues long. The CDR3 DNA sequence: TGTGCCAGCAGTGTAAATACAGCGTTGAACACTGAAGCTTTCTTT. Translated: CASSVNTALNTEAFF.